This T cell receptor beta chain was found in a study of neoadjuvant anti-PD-1 for oral cavity cancer. Time point specified: after neoadjuvant nivolumab, at surgical resection. The table came from immunoSEQ multiplex PCR; TCRdb's copy has only in-frame clones and leaves some out. Among 35,000 to 40,000 clones listed, 35% to 40% were seen once. CDR3 length: 15 residues. Germline lookup yields CDR1 SGHRS and CDR2 YFSETQ. V shed 4 bases and J shed 0 bases, with 11 bases lying between them. In this sample, this clone turned up many times. The sample consisted of tumor tissue, taken after nivolumab (anti-PD-1) treatment. The sequence was collected from a person aged 35 to 85 with oral cavity squamous cell carcinoma. The V and J genes are TRBV5-1 and TRBJ1-5, with D tentatively TRBD1 (5 bases). CDR3 residues: CASSPGSISNQPQHF. The CDR3 region has the DNA TGCGCCAGCAGCCCAGGGTCCATTAGCAATCAGCCCCAGCATTTT. The variable domain in full, with the rest retrieved from reference TRBV5-1 and TRBJ1-5, is KAGVTQTPRYLIKTRGQQVTLSCSPISGHRSVSWYQQTPGQGLQFLFEYFSETQRNKGNFPGRFSGRQFSNSRSEMNVSTLELGDSALYLCASSPGSISNQPQHFGDGTRLSIL.